This is a list of T cell receptor beta chains from one sample in a study of cytomegalovirus exposure and HLA in healthy donors. The protocol was immunoSEQ multiplex PCR, while the TCRdb copy is restricted to in-frame clones and leaves out a portion. The sample consists of some 150,000 clones, approximately 75% of them appearing once. The sequencing sample was made of PBMCs. Every receptor here comes from a man aged 18 to 30 in good health and CMV-seronegative. CDR3s include the opening cysteine and the closing phenylalanine or tryptophan. Each record gives: clone size, J gene, V gene, D gene, CDR3 DNA, CDR3 protein. A D gene is named only where the DNA matches it firmly. Clone size is shown for a subset of rows, as once, few, many or a class of expanded clone.

size: few
J: TRBJ1-2
V: TRBV6-1
D: .
DNA: TGTGCCACCTCGGGGGTTCAAATGGGGACCCAAGGTCCCTTC
CDR3: CATSGVQMGTQGPF

size: .
J: TRBJ1-1
V: TRBV14
D: .
DNA: TGTGCCAGCAGCCAAGATAGGGCAGGGAGGACTGAAGCTTTCTTT
CDR3: CASSQDRAGRTEAFF

size: .
J: TRBJ1-1
V: TRBV4-1
D: .
DNA: TGCGCCAGCAGCCCCTGGGAGGGTGGCACTGAAGCTTTCTTT
CDR3: CASSPWEGGTEAFF

size: few
J: TRBJ2-3
V: TRBV2
D: TRBD2
DNA: TGTGCCAGCAGCGGACTAGCGGGAGTTACAGATACGCAGTATTTT
CDR3: CASSGLAGVTDTQYF

size: .
J: TRBJ2-4
V: TRBV7-9
D: .
DNA: TGTGCCAGCAGCTTAGTTCCAGGGGTGACCAAAAACATTCAGTACTTC
CDR3: CASSLVPGVTKNIQYF

size: .
J: TRBJ2-7
V: TRBV6-5
D: TRBD2
DNA: TGTGCCAGCACTGGGACTAGCGGATCCTACGAGCAGTACTTC
CDR3: CASTGTSGSYEQYF

size: few
J: TRBJ1-6
V: TRBV18
D: .
DNA: TGTGCCAGCTCATTCCGTAGCGGTACACCCCTCCACTTT
CDR3: CASSFRSGTPLHF

size: .
J: TRBJ1-1
V: TRBV5-1
D: .
DNA: TGCGCCAGCAGCTTGGATGTCGGGAACACTGAAGCTTTCTTT
CDR3: CASSLDVGNTEAFF

size: .
J: TRBJ2-1
V: TRBV5-4
D: .
DNA: TGTGCCAGCAGCTCCGTGGCGGGGGCCGTCTACAATGAGCAGTTCTTC
CDR3: CASSSVAGAVYNEQFF

size: .
J: TRBJ2-2
V: TRBV6-6
D: TRBD1
DNA: TGTGCCAGCAGTTACAAGACAGGGTGGAACACCGGGGAGCTGTTTTTT
CDR3: CASSYKTGWNTGELFF

size: once
J: TRBJ2-3
V: TRBV4-1
D: .
DNA: TGCGCCAGCAGCCAAGACCGGGTCTCTCTGGGTACAGATACGCAGTATTTT
CDR3: CASSQDRVSLGTDTQYF

size: .
J: TRBJ1-2
V: TRBV29-1
D: .
DNA: TGCAGTGCCCAGTTCCTCGACTATGGCTACACCTTC
CDR3: CSAQFLDYGYTF

size: .
J: TRBJ1-1
V: TRBV30
D: TRBD1
DNA: TGTGCCTGGACCACAGGGGTAGAAGCTTTCTTT
CDR3: CAWTTGVEAFF

size: .
J: TRBJ2-7
V: TRBV7-9
D: .
DNA: TGTGCCAGCAGCTGGCTCCAGGGGCGGTACGAGCAGTACTTC
CDR3: CASSWLQGRYEQYF

size: few
J: TRBJ1-6
V: TRBV9
D: .
DNA: TGTGCCAGCAGCGTAGCAGGGGCCTATAATTCACCCCTCCACTTT
CDR3: CASSVAGAYNSPLHF

size: few
J: TRBJ2-3
V: TRBV7-9
D: .
DNA: TGTGCCAGCAGCCAAAACTTGCTCTTACCGATTAATACGCAGTATTTT
CDR3: CASSQNLLLPINTQYF

size: .
J: TRBJ1-5
V: TRBV19
D: TRBD1
DNA: TGTGCCAGTAGTGGAACAGGGGGGGGTAGCAATCAGCCCCAGCATTTT
CDR3: CASSGTGGGSNQPQHF

size: .
J: TRBJ1-1
V: TRBV27
D: TRBD1
DNA: TGTGCCAGCAGTTGGACAGGGACTAACACTGAAGCTTTCTTT
CDR3: CASSWTGTNTEAFF

size: .
J: TRBJ1-4
V: TRBV6-5
D: .
DNA: TGTGCCAGCAGACTTACTCTGGGGGGTAATGAAAAACTGTTTTTT
CDR3: CASRLTLGGNEKLFF

size: few
J: TRBJ2-2
V: TRBV9
D: .
DNA: TGTGCCAGCAGCGTCGGCGTCGGTGGGGCTGGCACCGGGGAGCTGTTTTTT
CDR3: CASSVGVGGAGTGELFF

size: .
J: TRBJ2-7
V: TRBV6-1
D: TRBD2
DNA: TGTGCCAGCAGTGAACACGGGGGGGCCTACGAGCAGTACTTC
CDR3: CASSEHGGAYEQYF

size: .
J: TRBJ2-2
V: TRBV27
D: .
DNA: TGTGCCAGCAGTCGTCAGGGTACCTATAACACCGGGGAGCTGTTTTTT
CDR3: CASSRQGTYNTGELFF

size: .
J: TRBJ2-3
V: TRBV7-9
D: .
DNA: TGTGCCAGCAGCTGGCAGGGTACAGATACGCAGTATTTT
CDR3: CASSWQGTDTQYF

size: .
J: TRBJ1-6
V: TRBV11-2
D: .
DNA: TGTGCCAGCAGCCCACCAGGGAGGAACTCACCCCTCCACTTT
CDR3: CASSPPGRNSPLHF

size: .
J: TRBJ2-1
V: TRBV4-2
D: TRBD1
DNA: TGTGCCAGCAGCCAATCCGGGACAGGGGTGCTCAGGGAGCAGTTCTTC
CDR3: CASSQSGTGVLREQFF

size: .
J: TRBJ2-2
V: TRBV7-3
D: .
DNA: TGTGCCAGCAGCTTAAATGGAGGAGGTCAGAGCACCGGGGAGCTGTTTTTT
CDR3: CASSLNGGGQSTGELFF